This TCR beta chain was sequenced in a study of blood T cell repertoires in COVID-19. Using immunoSEQ multiplex PCR, the repertoire was profiled, and TCRdb retains in-frame clones only, with some absent. The table records about 330,000 clones, around 89% of them present only once. V was clipped by 0 bases and J by 8 bases, with 24 bases between them. Germline V gene data show CDR1 as SGHRS and CDR2 as YFSETQ. The CDR3 has 18 residues. This chain links TRBV5-1 with TRBJ2-1, with D possibly matching TRBD2 (5 bases). The clonotype comes from a woman aged 45-59 years with active or convalescent COVID-19. The source material was peripheral blood. CDR3 in amino acids: CASSLGTQRPFSLDEQFF. In DNA, the CDR3 is TGCGCCAGCAGCTTGGGGACCCAGCGGCCTTTTAGTCTCGATGAGCAGTTCTTC.